This T cell receptor (beta chain) was found in a study of Ad26.COV2.S vaccination and SARS-CoV-2 variants. Whole-study context: Administration of Ad26.COV2.S was intramuscular, either once or twice 56 days apart. Findings and limits, study-wide: People given the vaccine had a wider spike-specific TCR breadth than placebo recipients did. Across vaccine and placebo recipients, the breadth of non-spike TCRs was similar.

Only in-frame clones appear in the TCRdb table, and some are missing; sequencing was by immunoSEQ multiplex PCR. The table includes hundreds of thousands of clones, 75% to 90% detected once. The treatment here: around 19 received Ad26.COV2.S at low or high dose, single or two shots; about five received placebo; per-sample allocation not given. All samples were drawn on day 63, counting from the first vaccine or placebo injection. CDR1 is LNHDA and CDR2 is SQIVND in the germline V gene (reference sequence). The CDR3 spans 14 residues. Between the trimmed V and J ends, which lost 0 bases and 6 bases, there was a span of 6 bases. Comment on this clone: What it binds is unknown.

This receptor was taken from a person aged 18-65 years who received the Ad26.COV2.S COVID-19 vaccine or a placebo. The sample was peripheral blood, taken in a trial of Ad26.COV2.S vaccine versus placebo. J is TRBJ1-6 and V is TRBV19; D not resolved. The CDR3 is CASSIEGSNSPLHF. Here the CDR3 DNA reads TGTGCCAGTAGTATAGAGGGAAGTAATTCACCCCTCCACTTT.